This T cell receptor (beta chain) comes out of a study of T cells in Graves' hyperthyroidism and ophthalmopathy. This clonotype was seen many times. Its antigen is still unknown. Study observations and caveats: Most expanded thyroid clonotypes above 0.001 also appeared in blood.

TCR beta CDR3 regions were amplified from RNA transcripts. The TCR CDR3 was amplified in a first-round RT-PCR using the HTBI primer set. One entry per CDR3 protein results from TCRdb running MiXCR on the multiplex PCR reads. Counted here are 500,000 to 650,000 distinct CDR3 sequences, roughly 17% occurring once; the ten biggest clones make up roughly a sixth. At least 3 on the Clinical Activity Score was recorded for ophthalmopathy patients, who also had NOSPECS grade at least 4 and duration under 3 months. PBMCs were collected from an approximately 10 ml volume of fresh peripheral blood. Germline CDR1 and CDR2: MNHEY and SMNVEV (reference sequence). Trimming stripped 6 bases from V and 8 bases from J, with 19 bases between. The CDR3 is 14 amino acids.

The sequence was collected from a young woman with Graves' ophthalmopathy. Sequenced input: blood. The gene calls are TRBV27 and TRBJ1-2; D is unresolved. This CDR3 is CASSSASGPLGYTF. The CDR3, as DNA: TGTGCCAGCAGCTCAGCCTCGGGTCCTTTGGGCTACACCTTC.